What follows describes a single TCR beta chain. The data stem from a study of T cells after yellow fever vaccination. The CDR3 runs to 12 residues. Germline lookup yields CDR1 SEHNR and CDR2 FQNEAQ (reference sequence). Deletions cut 6 bases from V and 4 bases from J, with 7 bases between. TCRdb passed the 5' RACE reads through MiXCR, listing each CDR3 protein once. This sample carries 120,000 to 150,000 distinct CDR3 sequences, 7.7% of them seen once, and the ten largest clones take roughly 0.71%. Here the sequenced sample was CD4+ T cells sorted from PBMCs, taken 5 days after the yellow fever booster vaccination. The sequence came from a man aged 25 to 45 who received the YFV17D yellow fever vaccine. The chain is built from TRBV7-9 and TRBJ1-5; no firm D call. The CDR3 DNA is TGTGCCAGCAGACAAGGGAATCAGCCCCAGCATTTT. Translating gives CASRQGNQPQHF.